This T cell receptor beta chain was retrieved from a study of blood T cell repertoires in COVID-19. Study-level background: From the United States, Italy and Spain came samples of acute and convalescent COVID-19. Sources were T cells, B-cell-depleted T cells, or PBMCs; the material itself was cDNA or gDNA.

Germline V lookup: CDR1 LNHDA, CDR2 SQIVND (reference sequence). V trimming: 7 bases; J trimming: 4 bases; junction bases outside the gene matches: 5. The CDR3 spans 14 residues. In the authors' methods: Estimates of nucleated cell counts were drawn from the amplification of reference gene primers. Clones were read by immunoSEQ multiplex PCR, and TCRdb kept only the in-frame ones, dropping some. V and J calls and clone size come straight from that table; D and trimming were deduced from the DNA. The sample includes roughly 57,000 clones, around 90% of them seen just once. This clonotype originated in an elderly man with acute or convalescent COVID-19. Sequenced material: peripheral blood. The chain links TRBV19 to TRBJ2-2; 8 bases fit TRBD1. The CDR3 protein is CASTLTGATGELFF. In DNA, the CDR3 is TGTGCCAGTACTTTGACAGGGGCCACCGGGGAGCTGTTTTTT.